The 25 T cell receptor beta chains below come from one sample, sequenced in a study of early T cells in non-severe SARS-CoV-2 infection. MiXCR, applied by TCRdb to the 5' RACE reads, yields one record per CDR3 protein. The sample lists about 50,000 distinct CDR3 sequences, less than 6.5% seen once, with under 7% in the top ten. The starting material was whole blood, obtained at baseline. The source of these receptors is an adult who was a healthcare worker with PCR-confirmed SARS-CoV-2 infection or an uninfected control (not recorded which).

This clonotype was counted at least ten times. The chain has TRBV19 and TRBJ2-7, with D unresolved. The CDR3 is 14 residues long. The V end was cut by 3 bases, the J end by 3 bases, with 12 bases between. CDR1 is LNHDA, CDR2 SQIVND, per germline (reference sequence). The CDR3 DNA reads as TGTGCCAGTAGTATGGGTGGGCCGGTCTACGAGCAGTACTTC. Its protein is CASSMGGPVYEQYF.

This clonotype showed up many times. The V and J genes are TRBV5-6 and TRBJ2-3; the D gene could be TRBD1 or TRBD2 (5 bases each). The CDR3 is made up of 16 amino acids. V dropped 2 bases and J dropped 0 bases, with 13 bases sitting between them. Germline loops: CDR1 SGHDT, CDR2 YYEEEE. The CDR3 region has the DNA TGTGCCAGCAGCTTCGGGACCTCCCTTAGCACAGATACGCAGTATTTT. It codes for CASSFGTSLSTDTQYF.

This clonotype was seen at least ten times. V usage is TRBV4-1 and J usage is TRBJ2-7; 9 bases align to TRBD2. The trim removed 5 bases at V and 2 bases at J, leaving 7 bases unmatched. In germline, CDR1 is MGHRA, CDR2 YSYEKL. This CDR3 is 15 amino acids long. In DNA, the CDR3 is TGCGCCAGCAGCGGGGAGGCTAGCGGGACCTACGAGCAGTACTTC. Its protein is CASSGEASGTYEQYF.

This clonotype came up a few times. This chain links TRBV5-5 with TRBJ1-1; the match to TRBD1 covers 8 bases. V lost 0 bases, J lost 10 bases, and 14 bases stayed unmatched. The CDR3 has 16 amino acids. Germline assignment: CDR1 SGHKS and CDR2 YYEKEE (reference sequence). The CDR3 region has the DNA TGTGCCAGCAGCTTGGCCGTTCGGACAGGGTCCGGATTAGCTTTCTTT. This codes for CASSLAVRTGSGLAFF.

The sample holds many counts of this clonotype. The chain uses TRBV5-1 and TRBJ2-3; tentatively, D is TRBD2 (6 bases). Germline loops: CDR1 SGHRS, CDR2 YFSETQ. V was shortened by 2 bases and J by 0 bases, with 10 bases between the two germline ends. The CDR3 is 15 residues long. CDR3: CASSFGGASTDTQYF. The CDR3 coding sequence is TGCGCCAGCAGCTTCGGCGGGGCAAGCACAGATACGCAGTATTTT.

This clonotype appeared a few times. CDR3 in DNA: TGTGCCAGCAGTTTATTAGCAGGGCCTGGAAACACCATATATTTT. Its translation is CASSLLAGPGNTIYF. The chain employs TRBV27 and TRBJ1-3, with D possibly matching TRBD1 (5 bases). Germline CDR1 and CDR2: MNHEY and SMNVEV (reference sequence). The V and J ends lost 1 base and 2 bases respectively, with 9 bases between them. The CDR3 extends over 15 amino acids.

This clonotype was seen repeatedly, ten times or more. The chain recombines TRBV7-9 with TRBJ1-1; TRBD1 is a possible D gene (5 bases). The CDR3 length is 11 residues. V dropped 7 bases and J dropped 6 bases, with 9 bases sitting between them. CDR1 is SEHNR and CDR2 is FQNEAQ in the germline V gene (reference sequence). CDR3 sequence: CASTGVSEAFF. The CDR3 DNA reads TGTGCCAGCACGGGGGTATCTGAAGCTTTCTTT.

This clonotype was seen a handful of times. J is TRBJ2-3 and V is TRBV20-1, with D hard to call. Germline V CDR1 and CDR2: DFQATT, SNEGSKA (reference sequence). CDR3 length: 15 amino acids. Trimming left V 6 bases short and J 2 bases short, with 18 bases between. The CDR3, as DNA: TGCAGTGCCAACCTGAGAGCTGGGGTCACAGATACGCAGTATTTT. Protein sequence: CSANLRAGVTDTQYF.

This clonotype was detected ten times or more. This sequence joins TRBV5-1 and TRBJ2-7; 9 positions match TRBD1. The CDR3 contains 15 residues. V was pared by 3 bases and J by 4 bases, with 8 bases of the junction left unmatched. The V gene's germline CDR1 is SGHRS and CDR2 YFSETQ. The CDR3 spells CASSSRTGDIYEQYF. Here the CDR3 DNA reads TGCGCCAGCAGCTCACGGACAGGGGACATTTACGAGCAGTACTTC.

This clonotype was detected many times. The chain combines TRBV4-1 with TRBJ2-1; the D is unclear. The CDR3 sequence is 17 residues long. Per the germline V gene, CDR1 is MGHRA and CDR2 is YSYEKL. Trimming cost V 1 base and J 0 bases, with 13 bases left between them. CDR3 DNA sequence: TGCGCCAGCAGCCAAGTCCCATCTCCGAGCTCCTACAATGAGCAGTTCTTC. Its translation: CASSQVPSPSSYNEQFF.

This clonotype was counted at least ten times. The rearrangement uses TRBV7-6 and TRBJ1-2, with D possibly matching TRBD1 (5 bases). The germline V gene has CDR1 SGHVS and CDR2 FNYEAQ. This CDR3 region has 14 residues. Trimming stripped 4 bases from V and 10 bases from J, with 19 bases between. CDR3 amino acids: CASSSTVSGWSYTF. CDR3 nucleotide sequence: TGTGCCAGCAGCTCGACAGTGTCGGGATGGTCCTACACCTTC.

At least ten counts were recorded for this clonotype. CDR3 in DNA: TGTGCCAGCTCACCACCGGACAGGTCGCTGTCCACTGAAGCTTTCTTT. It encodes CASSPPDRSLSTEAFF. The chain has TRBV18 and TRBJ1-1, with TRBD1 identical over 7 bases. J was trimmed by 4 bases and V by 0 bases; bases with no gene match: 8. This CDR3 is built from 16 residues. In germline, CDR1 is KGHSH, CDR2 LQKENI. Variable domain in full (rest from reference TRBV18 and TRBJ1-1): NAGVMQNPRHLVRRRGQEARLRCSPMKGHSHVYWYRQLPEEGLKFMVYLQKENIIDESGMPKERFSAEFPKEGPSILRIQQVVRGDSAAYFCASSPPDRSLSTEAFFGQGTRLTVV.

The table lists this clonotype with many counts. The chain couples TRBV27 to TRBJ2-5, with 7 bases that match TRBD1. CDR1 is MNHEY and CDR2 is SMNVEV in the germline V gene (reference sequence). J was trimmed by 4 bases and V by 5 bases; bases with no gene match: 10. The CDR3 has 15 amino acids. CDR3 amino acids: CASSAGTVVGETQYF. CDR3 in DNA: TGTGCCAGCAGTGCCGGGACAGTTGTTGGAGAGACCCAGTACTTC.

This clonotype was picked up many times. The V call is TRBV6-6, the J call TRBJ2-7; 14 nucleotides line up with TRBD2. CDR1 MNHNY and CDR2 SVGAGI come from the germline V gene (reference sequence). The CDR3 has 16 residues. Trimming cost V 7 bases and J 2 bases; bases outside gene matches: 7. DNA of the CDR3: TGTGCCAGCACCCGACTAGCGGGAGGGACAACCTACGAGCAGTACTTC. Its protein product is CASTRLAGGTTYEQYF.

This clonotype was detected only a few times. The chain uses TRBV19 and TRBJ2-7; D call uncertain. Trimming removed 4 bases from V and 6 bases from J, with 10 bases in between. Germline V gene data show CDR1 as LNHDA and CDR2 as SQIVND (reference sequence). This CDR3 spans 12 amino acids. The CDR3: CASSTLAAEQYF. The CDR3 DNA sequence: TGTGCCAGTAGTACCCTTGCGGCCGAGCAGTACTTC.

This clonotype has at least ten counts. DNA of the CDR3: TGTGCCAGTAGTTTCGGACTAGGGTACGAGCAGTACTTC. Its protein is CASSFGLGYEQYF. The V call is TRBV19, the J call TRBJ2-7; 7 nucleotides match TRBD2. The V and J ends lost 5 bases and 4 bases, in that order; junction bases with no gene match: 5. Germline-derived CDR1 and CDR2 are LNHDA and SQIVND (reference sequence). The CDR3 sequence is 13 residues long.

This clonotype was counted ten times or more. The V gene is TRBV20-1, the J gene TRBJ1-6; D is uncertain. The germline V and J ends were trimmed by 1 base and 7 bases, with 14 bases remaining between them. CDR3 length: 15 residues. Germline V CDR1 and CDR2: DFQATT, SNEGSKA (reference sequence). The CDR3 DNA follows: TGCAGTGCTAGAGGCCCCGGGCAGGTGAATTCACCCCTCCACTTT. Protein: CSARGPGQVNSPLHF.

Ten or more counts support this clonotype. This chain's CDR3 is CASSSDGVNYGYTF. The CDR3 bases are TGTGCCAGCAGCTCGGACGGTGTGAACTATGGCTACACCTTC. The chain couples TRBV5-6 to TRBJ1-2; no definite D call. Germline CDR1 reads SGHDT; CDR2 reads YYEEEE. V was cut by 3 bases and J by 2 bases, with 11 bases left in between. The CDR3 length is 14 residues.

This clonotype has ten or more counts. The chain links TRBV20-1 to TRBJ2-7, with TRBD2 matching over 8 bases. The CDR3 sequence is 12 residues long. CDR1 is DFQATT and CDR2 is SNEGSKA in the germline V gene (reference sequence). The junction had 7 bases not matched to a gene; V was cut back by 6 bases and J by 6 bases. The CDR3 reads CSASGLASEQYF. CDR3 nucleotides: TGCAGTGCGTCAGGACTAGCATCCGAGCAGTACTTC.

The chain has TRBV13 and TRBJ2-5; D remains ambiguous. The CDR3 is 13 amino acids. Germline V gives CDR1 PRHDT, CDR2 FYEKMQ (reference sequence). V was trimmed by 1 base and J by 5 bases, leaving 8 bases between them. The DNA of the CDR3 is TGTGCCAGCAGCTTAGATCAGCCCGAGACCCAGTACTTC. Amino acids: CASSLDQPETQYF.

This clonotype has at least ten counts. V usage is TRBV20-1 and J usage is TRBJ2-1; TRBD2 matches 14 bases. The CDR3 loop spans 17 amino acids. Germline assignment: CDR1 DFQATT and CDR2 SNEGSKA (reference sequence). V shed 5 bases and J 0 bases; nucleotides not matched to a gene: 6. DNA of the CDR3: TGCAGTGCTCCGGGACTAGCGGGAGAGCACTCCTACAATGAGCAGTTCTTC. This translates into CSAPGLAGEHSYNEQFF.

This clonotype was seen at least ten times. V usage is TRBV7-3 and J usage is TRBJ2-4; D possibly corresponds to TRBD2 (5 bases). Trimming pared 1 base from V and 9 bases from J, leaving 10 bases between. The CDR3 length is 13 residues. The germline V gene encodes CDR1 SGHTA and CDR2 FQGTGA. CDR3: CASSLILAGIQYF. The CDR3 region has the DNA TGTGCCAGCAGCTTAATCCTAGCAGGCATTCAGTACTTC.

In this sample, this clonotype turned up many times. This chain uses TRBV6-5 with TRBJ2-5, with 7 nucleotides matching TRBD1. This CDR3 contains 16 residues. Trimming cost V 3 bases and J 1 base; bases outside gene matches: 8. The V gene's germline CDR1 is MNHEY and CDR2 SVGAGI. The CDR3 DNA reads as TGTGCCAGCAGTTATTCAGGGGGAGAAGGCCAAGAGACCCAGTACTTC. Translating it yields CASSYSGGEGQETQYF.

This clonotype occurred many times. The V and J genes are TRBV3-1 and TRBJ1-6, with 7 bases matching TRBD1. Germline CDR1 reads LGHDT; CDR2 reads YNNKEL (reference sequence). V lost 5 bases to trimming and J lost 1 base; unmatched junction nucleotides: 5. The CDR3 has 16 amino acids. The CDR3 loop reads CASSAQGRSYNSPLHF. CDR3 DNA: TGTGCCAGCAGCGCACAGGGGAGGTCCTATAATTCACCCCTCCACTTT.

This clonotype was counted ten times or more. This chain joins TRBV27 and TRBJ1-1; no firm D call. CDR1 is MNHEY, CDR2 SMNVEV, per germline (reference sequence). V lost 2 bases and J 1 base, leaving 8 bases between the germline ends. This CDR3 has 14 residues. The CDR3, as DNA: TGTGCCAGCAGTTTACATCCAGGGAACACTGAAGCTTTCTTT. It specifies CASSLHPGNTEAFF.